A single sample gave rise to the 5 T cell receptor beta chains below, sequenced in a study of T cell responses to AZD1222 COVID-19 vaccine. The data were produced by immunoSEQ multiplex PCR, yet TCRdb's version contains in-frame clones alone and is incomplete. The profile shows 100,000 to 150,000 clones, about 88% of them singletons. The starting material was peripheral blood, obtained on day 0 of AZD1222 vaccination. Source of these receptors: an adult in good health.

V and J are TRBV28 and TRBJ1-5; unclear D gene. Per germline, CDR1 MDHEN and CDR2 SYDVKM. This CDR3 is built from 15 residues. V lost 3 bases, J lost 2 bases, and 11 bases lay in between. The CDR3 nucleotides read TGTGCCAGCAGTTTCCGGGATTACGGCAATCAGCCCCAGCATTTT. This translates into CASSFRDYGNQPQHF.

The DNA of the CDR3 is TGTGCCAGCAGCTTAACCTCTGGGTCAATCTACGAGCAGTACTTC. Protein product: CASSLTSGSIYEQYF. The chain carries TRBV7-3 and TRBJ2-7; no reliable D call. Germline CDR1 is SGHTA and CDR2 is FQGTGA. The V and J ends lost 0 bases and 3 bases respectively, with 12 bases between them. The CDR3 loop spans 15 amino acids.

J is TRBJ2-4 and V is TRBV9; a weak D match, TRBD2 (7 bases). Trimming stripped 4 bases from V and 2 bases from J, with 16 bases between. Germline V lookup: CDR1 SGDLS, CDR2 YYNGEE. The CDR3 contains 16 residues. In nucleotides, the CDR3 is TGTGCCAGCAGCCCTGGGGGCGGGAGATCCAAAAACATTCAGTACTTC. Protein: CASSPGGGRSKNIQYF.

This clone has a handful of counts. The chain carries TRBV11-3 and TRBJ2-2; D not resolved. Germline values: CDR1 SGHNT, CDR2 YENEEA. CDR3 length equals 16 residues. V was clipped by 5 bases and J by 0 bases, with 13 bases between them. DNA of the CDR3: TGTGCCAGCAGCGATATTGGGAAGGCGAACACCGGGGAGCTGTTTTTT. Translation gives CASSDIGKANTGELFF.

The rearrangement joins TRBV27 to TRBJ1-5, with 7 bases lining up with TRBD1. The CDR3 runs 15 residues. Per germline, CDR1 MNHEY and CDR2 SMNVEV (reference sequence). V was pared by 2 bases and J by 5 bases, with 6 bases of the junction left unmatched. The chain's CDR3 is CASSLPDRDYQPQHF. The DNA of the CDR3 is TGTGCCAGCAGTTTACCCGACAGGGACTATCAGCCCCAGCATTTT.